This T cell receptor (beta chain) was found in a study of blood T cell repertoires in COVID-19 (dated by TCRdb to about 2020). For the wider study: Samples covering the acute and convalescent phases of COVID-19 were provided by collaborators in the United States, Italy and Spain. The material from the prospective study consisted of cDNA or gDNA derived from T cells, B-cell-depleted T cells, or PBMCs. The dataset comprised deeply sampled blood TCRbeta repertoires from subjects exposed to, actively infected with, or recovered from COVID-19. The repertoires were released in a freely available public database intended as a resource for research on the immune response to SARS-CoV-2. The samples were drawn from two sources: the first 160 participants of the ongoing ImmuneRACE study, and over 1,000 subjects contributed by 6 global collaborators. A de-identified subject ID, COVID-19 status, age in years and sex were almost always included in the sample metadata. Where HLA class I and class II types were available, the types were taken from metadata supplied by the sample provider, not from assay-based typing. What the study reported, not specific to this receptor: The amount of clinical and demographic metadata varied by source and participant and was provided uncurated.

For CDR1 and CDR2, the germline V gene lists SGHDN and FVKESK. The V end loses 5 bases and the J end loses 7 bases, and a stretch of 11 bases separates them. The CDR3, from cysteine to phenylalanine, totals 13 residues. Only the CDR3 part of the read is kept: 39 bases, read in frame from the first base. Of note for this clone: The antigen it binds to is not known. Base qualities are not provided; no much larger clone lies one nucleotide away.

TCRbeta CDR3 regions were amplified from genomic DNA by means of the immunoSEQ Assay, a bias-controlled multiplex PCR. Concerning the study's data processing: The number of nucleated cells in each sample was estimated from the amplification of reference gene primers within the assay. To quantify the absolute abundance of each unique TCRbeta CDR3 rearrangement, sequence reads were collapsed and filtered. For each sample, productive Simpson clonality was calculated as the square root of Simpson's diversity index over productive rearrangements. TCRdb holds this immuneACCESS table with in-frame rearrangements only. Some clones are missing; in checked studies, unresolved V genes explain under half, and the rest has no known cause. Clone size and V and J calls were adopted from that table, with D and trimming inferred from the DNA. The sample profile shows roughly 180,000 clones; approximately 86% of them were found once. Less than 8% of the sample belongs to the ten largest clones.

At one collaborating source in Seattle, patients were enrolled during active infection and were followed longitudinally through the course of disease. Whole blood was collected in K2EDTA tubes by collaborating institutions according to the institutions' own protocols. Collaborator samples were shipped for TCRbeta analysis as frozen whole blood, isolated PBMCs, or DNA extracted from either sample type. Source material: peripheral blood. This chain is built from TRBV14 and TRBJ1-4, with TRBD1 perhaps the D gene, on 5 matching bases. This TCR was recovered from a man aged 80 or over with COVID-19, enrolled during active disease. CDR3 sequence: CASSRGGSEKLFF. The DNA sequence follows: TGTGCCAGCAGCAGGGGCGGGAGTGAAAAACTGTTTTTT.